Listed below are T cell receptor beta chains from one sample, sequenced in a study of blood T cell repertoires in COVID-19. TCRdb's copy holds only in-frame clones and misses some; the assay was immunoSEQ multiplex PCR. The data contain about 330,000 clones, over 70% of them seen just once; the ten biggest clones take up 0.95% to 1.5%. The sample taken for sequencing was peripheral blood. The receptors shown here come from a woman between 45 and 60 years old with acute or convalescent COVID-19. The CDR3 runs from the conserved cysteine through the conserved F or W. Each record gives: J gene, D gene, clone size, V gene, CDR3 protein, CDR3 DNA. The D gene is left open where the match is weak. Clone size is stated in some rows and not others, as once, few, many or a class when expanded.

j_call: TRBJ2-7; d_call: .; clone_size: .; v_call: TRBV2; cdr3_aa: CAISFREQYF; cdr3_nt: TGTGCCATTTCCTTTCGGGAGCAGTACTTC
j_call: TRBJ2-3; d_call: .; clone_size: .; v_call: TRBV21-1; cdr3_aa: CASSKVRQGTDTQYF; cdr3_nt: TGTGCCAGCAGCAAAGTCCGGCAGGGGACAGATACGCAGTATTTT
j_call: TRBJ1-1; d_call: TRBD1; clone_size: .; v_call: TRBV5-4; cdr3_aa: CASSLNRGYDTEAFF; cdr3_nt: TGTGCCAGCAGCTTGAACAGGGGATATGACACTGAAGCTTTCTTT
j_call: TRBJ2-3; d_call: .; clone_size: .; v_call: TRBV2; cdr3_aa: CASSEGQNTDTQYF; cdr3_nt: TGTGCCAGCAGTGAAGGCCAGAACACAGATACGCAGTATTTT
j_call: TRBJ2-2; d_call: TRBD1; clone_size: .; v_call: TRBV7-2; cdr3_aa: CASSLEGTVTGELFF; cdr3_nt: TGTGCCAGCAGCTTAGAGGGGACAGTCACCGGGGAGCTGTTTTTT
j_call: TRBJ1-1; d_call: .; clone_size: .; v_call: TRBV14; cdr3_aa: CASSSSRGTEAFF; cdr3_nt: TGTGCCAGCAGCTCCTCCAGGGGTACTGAAGCTTTCTTT
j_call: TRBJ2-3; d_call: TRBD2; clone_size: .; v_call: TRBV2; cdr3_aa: CASSGTSGNTQYF; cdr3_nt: TGTGCCAGCAGTGGGACTAGCGGGAATACGCAGTATTTT
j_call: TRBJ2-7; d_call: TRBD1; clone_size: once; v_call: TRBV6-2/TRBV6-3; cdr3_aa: CASSYNGTGGLEQYF; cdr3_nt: TGTGCCAGCAGTTACAATGGGACAGGGGGCCTCGAGCAGTACTTC
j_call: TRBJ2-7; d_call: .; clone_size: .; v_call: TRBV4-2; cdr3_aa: CASSGGSSYEQYF; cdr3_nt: TGTGCCAGCAGCGGGGGGAGCTCCTACGAGCAGTACTTC
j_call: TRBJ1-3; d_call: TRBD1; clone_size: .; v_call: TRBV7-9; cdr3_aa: CASSWDRGGNTIYF; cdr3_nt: TGTGCCAGCAGCTGGGACAGGGGTGGAAACACCATATATTTT
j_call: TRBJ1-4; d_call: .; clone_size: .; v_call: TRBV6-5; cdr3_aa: CASRTKGGEEKLFF; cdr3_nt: TGTGCCAGCAGGACCAAAGGGGGAGAGGAAAAACTGTTTTTT
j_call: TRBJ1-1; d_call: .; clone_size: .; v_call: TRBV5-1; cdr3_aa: CASSFTANTEAFF; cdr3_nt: TGCGCCAGCAGTTTTACAGCGAACACTGAAGCTTTCTTT
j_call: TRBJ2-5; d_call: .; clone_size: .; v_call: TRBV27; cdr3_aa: CASSLAWGEETQYF; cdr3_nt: TGTGCCAGCAGTTTAGCCTGGGGGGAAGAGACCCAGTACTTC
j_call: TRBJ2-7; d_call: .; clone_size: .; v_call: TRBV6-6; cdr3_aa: CATCTPRQGINEQYF; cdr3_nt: TGTGCCACCTGTACACCCAGGCAGGGTATCAACGAGCAGTACTTC
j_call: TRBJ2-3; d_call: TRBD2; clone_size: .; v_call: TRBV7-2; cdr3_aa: CASSATSGVSDTQYF; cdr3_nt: TGTGCCAGCAGCGCTACTAGCGGGGTTTCAGATACGCAGTATTTT
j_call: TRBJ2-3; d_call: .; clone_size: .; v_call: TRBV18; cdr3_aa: CASSPFTDTQYF; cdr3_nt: TGTGCCAGCTCACCCTTCACAGATACGCAGTATTTT
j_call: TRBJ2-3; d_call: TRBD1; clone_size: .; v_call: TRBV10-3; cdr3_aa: CAISERGTGGKFTDTQYF; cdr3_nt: TGTGCCATCAGTGAGAGGGGAACAGGGGGTAAATTCACAGATACGCAGTATTTT
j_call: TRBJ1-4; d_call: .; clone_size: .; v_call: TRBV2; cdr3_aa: CATRRSINEKLFF; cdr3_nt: TGTGCCACCAGGAGATCGATTAATGAAAAACTGTTTTTT
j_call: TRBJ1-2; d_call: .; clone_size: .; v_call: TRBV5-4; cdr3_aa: CASSLDGRPNYGYTF; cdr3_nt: TGTGCCAGCAGCTTGGACGGCAGGCCTAACTATGGCTACACCTTC
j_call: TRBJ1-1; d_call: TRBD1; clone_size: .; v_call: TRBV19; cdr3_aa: CASSIKISLRTGSSEAFF; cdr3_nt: TGTGCCAGTAGTATAAAAATTAGTCTTAGGACAGGGTCAAGTGAAGCTTTCTTT
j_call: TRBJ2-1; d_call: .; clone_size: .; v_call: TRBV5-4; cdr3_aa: CASSLEYGKEQFF; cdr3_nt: TGTGCCAGCAGCTTGGAGTACGGGAAGGAGCAGTTCTTC
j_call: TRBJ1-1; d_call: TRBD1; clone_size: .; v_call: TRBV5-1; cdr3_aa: CASSLVVSGTGARNTEPIF; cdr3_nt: TGCGCCAGCAGCTTGGTCGTGAGTGGGACAGGGGCCCGGAACACTGAACCGATCTTT
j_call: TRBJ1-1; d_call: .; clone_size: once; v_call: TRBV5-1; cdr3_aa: CASSPPTGLNTEAFF; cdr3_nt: TGCGCCAGCAGCCCCCCGACAGGCCTGAACACTGAAGCTTTCTTT
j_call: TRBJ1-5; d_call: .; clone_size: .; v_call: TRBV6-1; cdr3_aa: CASSESFVGGPDQPQHF; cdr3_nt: TGTGCCAGCAGTGAAAGTTTCGTCGGGGGGCCGGATCAGCCCCAGCATTTT
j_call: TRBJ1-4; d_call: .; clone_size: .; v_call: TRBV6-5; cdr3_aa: CASSYSTDPNEKLFF; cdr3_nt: TGTGCCAGCAGTTACTCTACAGATCCCAATGAAAAACTGTTTTTT
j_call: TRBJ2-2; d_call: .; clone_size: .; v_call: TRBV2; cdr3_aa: CASSWGSGNTGELFF; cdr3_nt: TGTGCCAGCAGCTGGGGTAGCGGGAACACCGGGGAGCTGTTTTTT
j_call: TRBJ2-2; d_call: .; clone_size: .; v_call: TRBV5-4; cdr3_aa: CASSPLANTGELFF; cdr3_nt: TGTGCCAGCAGCCCACTAGCAAACACCGGGGAGCTGTTTTTT
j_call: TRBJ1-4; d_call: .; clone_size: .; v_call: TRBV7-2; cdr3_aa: CASSLVEGQSKLFF; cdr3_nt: TGTGCCAGCAGCTTAGTGGAGGGGCAATCAAAACTGTTTTTT
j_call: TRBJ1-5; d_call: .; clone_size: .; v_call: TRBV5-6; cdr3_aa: CASSSTGQSEQPQHF; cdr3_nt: TGTGCCAGCAGCTCAACCGGACAGTCGGAGCAGCCCCAGCATTTT
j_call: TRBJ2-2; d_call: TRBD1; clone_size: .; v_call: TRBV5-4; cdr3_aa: CASSMDRGVTGELFF; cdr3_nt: TGTGCCAGCAGCATGGACAGGGGGGTGACCGGGGAGCTGTTTTTT
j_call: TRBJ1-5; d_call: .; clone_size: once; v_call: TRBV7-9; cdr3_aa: CASSRGASNQPQHF; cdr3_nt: TGTGCCAGCAGCCGTGGGGCAAGCAATCAGCCCCAGCATTTT
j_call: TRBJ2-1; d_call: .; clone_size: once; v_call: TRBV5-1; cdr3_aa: CASSLDTGWGPEQFF; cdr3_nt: TGCGCCAGCAGCTTGGATACTGGATGGGGGCCTGAGCAGTTCTTC
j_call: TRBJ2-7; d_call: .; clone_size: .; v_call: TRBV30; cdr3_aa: CAWSAGNSYEQYF; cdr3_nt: TGTGCCTGGAGTGCAGGGAACTCCTACGAGCAGTACTTC
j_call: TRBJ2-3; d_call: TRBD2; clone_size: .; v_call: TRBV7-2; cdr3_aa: CASHLAAGTDTQYF; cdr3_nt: TGTGCCAGTCATCTAGCGGCGGGCACAGATACGCAGTATTTT
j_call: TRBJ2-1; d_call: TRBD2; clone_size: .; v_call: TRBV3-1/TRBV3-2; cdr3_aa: CASSQEPAGTSYNEQFF; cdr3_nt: TGTGCCAGCAGCCAAGAGCCGGCGGGGACTAGCTACAATGAGCAGTTCTTC
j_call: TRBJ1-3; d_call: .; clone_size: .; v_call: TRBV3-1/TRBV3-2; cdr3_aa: CASSQGTNAGNTIYF; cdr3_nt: TGTGCCAGCAGCCAAGGTACAAACGCTGGAAACACCATATATTTT
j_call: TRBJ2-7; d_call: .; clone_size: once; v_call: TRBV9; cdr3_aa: CASSVGGGTDYEQYF; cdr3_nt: TGTGCCAGCAGCGTAGGAGGGGGGACAGACTACGAGCAGTACTTC
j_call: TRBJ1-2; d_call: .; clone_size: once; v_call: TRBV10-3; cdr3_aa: CAISVHGSGENGYTF; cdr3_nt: TGTGCCATCAGTGTGCATGGGTCAGGGGAGAACGGCTACACCTTC